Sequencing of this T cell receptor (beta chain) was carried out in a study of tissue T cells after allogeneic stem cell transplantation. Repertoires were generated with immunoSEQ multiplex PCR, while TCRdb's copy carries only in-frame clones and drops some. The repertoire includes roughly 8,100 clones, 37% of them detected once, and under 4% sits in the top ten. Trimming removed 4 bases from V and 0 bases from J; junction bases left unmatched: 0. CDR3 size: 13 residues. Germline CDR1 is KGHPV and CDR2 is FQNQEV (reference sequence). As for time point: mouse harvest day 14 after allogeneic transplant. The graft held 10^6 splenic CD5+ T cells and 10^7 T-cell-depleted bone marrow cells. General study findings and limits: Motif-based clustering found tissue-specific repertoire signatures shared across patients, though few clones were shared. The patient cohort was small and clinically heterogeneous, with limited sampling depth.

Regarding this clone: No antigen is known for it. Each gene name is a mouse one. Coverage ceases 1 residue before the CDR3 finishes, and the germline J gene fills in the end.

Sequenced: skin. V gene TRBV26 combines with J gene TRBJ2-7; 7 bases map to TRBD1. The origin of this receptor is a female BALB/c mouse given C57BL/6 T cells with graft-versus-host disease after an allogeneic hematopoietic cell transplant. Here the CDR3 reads CASSRDSSYEQYF. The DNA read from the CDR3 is TGTGCCAGCAGTCGGGACAGCTCCTATGAACAGTAC.